The clone carrying this T cell receptor beta chain was found a few times. CDR3 length: 11 residues. The V gene lost 5 bases and the J gene lost 1 base, with 3 bases spanning the gap. From germline, CDR1 is SGHTA and CDR2 FQGNSA. TCRdb analysed the 5' RACE reads with MiXCR anew, one entry per CDR3 protein. This repertoire shows more than 35,000 distinct CDR3 sequences, 8% to 10% found once; its top ten account for 10% to 15%. This sample is part of a study of T-cell memory formation after mild COVID-19. This sequence originates from an adult woman who had mild COVID-19 (a few samples of this study predate the infection). Cell type and time point are not known. Sequencing was performed on PBMCs or a T cell subset sorted from them (not recorded which). V usage is TRBV7-2 and J usage is TRBJ2-7; D ambiguous. Written as DNA, the CDR3 is TGTGCCAGCAGCGTTTCCTACGAGCAGTACTTC. Translating it yields CASSVSYEQYF.